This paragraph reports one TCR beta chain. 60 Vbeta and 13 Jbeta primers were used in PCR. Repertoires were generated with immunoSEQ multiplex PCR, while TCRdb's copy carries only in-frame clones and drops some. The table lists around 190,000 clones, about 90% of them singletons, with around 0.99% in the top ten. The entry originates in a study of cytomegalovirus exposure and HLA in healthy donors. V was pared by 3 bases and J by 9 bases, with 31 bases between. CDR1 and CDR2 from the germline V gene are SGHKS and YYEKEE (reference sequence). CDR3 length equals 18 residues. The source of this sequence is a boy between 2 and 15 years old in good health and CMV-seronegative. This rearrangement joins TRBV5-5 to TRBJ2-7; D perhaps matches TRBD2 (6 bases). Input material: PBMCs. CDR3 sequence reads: CASSWEAIYLERTSGQYF. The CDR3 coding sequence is TGTGCCAGCAGCTGGGAGGCAATTTATTTGGAACGGACCTCCGGGCAGTACTTC.